The 26 T cell receptor beta chains presented below share a single source sample, sequenced in a study of blood T cell repertoires in COVID-19 (TCRdb year 2020). Libraries came from the immunoSEQ multiplex PCR assay. The table was pulled from immuneACCESS by TCRdb, which kept in-frame rearrangements only. Such tables lose some clones; where checked, under half of the loss comes from unresolved V genes, and the rest has no known cause. The table for this sample lists approximately 210,000 clones; more than 70% of them were counted only once. The ten largest clones add up to roughly 2.8% of the sample. The sample was peripheral blood. These receptors all come from a man aged 50-59 years with active or convalescent COVID-19.

The sample holds a few counts of this clone. The chain has TRBV19 and TRBJ2-2, with a weak D call TRBD1 (5 bases). V lost 8 bases to trimming and J lost 4 bases, with 14 bases between them. The germline V gene has CDR1 LNHDA and CDR2 SQIVND (reference sequence). This CDR3 comprises 14 residues. CDR3 coding DNA: TGTGCCAGTCTACCCCCAGGGCTCACCGGGGAGCTGTTTTTT. Amino acid sequence: CASLPPGLTGELFF.

Of note for this clone: One end of the junction is discordant with germline, which a read error may explain. This CDR3 reads CASSLVFELQETQYF. DNA of the CDR3: TGTGCTAGCAGCTTAGTCTTCGAGCTTCAAGAGACCCAGTACTTC. The chain employs TRBV7-7 and TRBJ2-5; D not resolved. Germline CDR1 and CDR2: SSHAT and FNYEAQ (reference sequence). This CDR3 is 15 amino acids long.

The genes are TRBV29-1 and TRBJ2-7, with D perhaps matching TRBD1 (5 bases). Germline V lookup: CDR1 SQVTM, CDR2 ANQGSEA. Deletions cut 6 bases from V and 4 bases from J, with 10 bases between. There are 11 residues in the CDR3. CDR3 sequence: CSVSAGYEQYF. The CDR3 DNA is TGCAGCGTCTCGGCAGGGTACGAGCAGTACTTC.

This clone was observed a few times. The CDR3 DNA sequence: TGTGCCAGCAGCTTCGAACCCGGGGACGAGCAGTACTTC. Translated: CASSFEPGDEQYF. The chain employs TRBV11-3 and TRBJ2-7; maybe TRBD2 (5 bases). V was shortened by 3 bases and J by 5 bases, with 11 bases between the two germline ends. CDR1 SGHNT and CDR2 YENEEA come from the germline V gene. This CDR3 contains 13 residues.

The chain couples TRBV19 to TRBJ2-4; a possible D gene is TRBD1 (5 bases). Germline V gene data show CDR1 as LNHDA and CDR2 as SQIVND (reference sequence). V dropped 8 bases and J dropped 5 bases, with 16 bases sitting between them. This CDR3 is built from 14 residues. The CDR3 region is CASSSLDTENIQYF. CDR3 in DNA: TGTGCCAGTTCTAGTCTGGACACCGAAAACATTCAGTACTTC.

The chain is built from TRBV19 and TRBJ1-5, with D maybe TRBD1 (6 bases). The V gene lost 7 bases and the J gene lost 5 bases, with 18 bases spanning the gap. The CDR3 length is 15 residues. Germline V gene sequence: CDR1 LNHDA, CDR2 SQIVND (reference sequence). The DNA of the CDR3 is TGTGCCAGTACCCTCCGGGACAATGGACATCAGCCCCAGCATTTT. The encoded protein is CASTLRDNGHQPQHF.

The table lists this clone with many counts. The CDR3 sequence: CASSLRVTGPPNTGELFF. The CDR3 nucleotides are TGCGCCAGCAGCTTGCGGGTGACAGGCCCCCCGAACACCGGGGAGCTGTTTTTT. The rearrangement links TRBV5-1 to TRBJ2-2; maybe TRBD1 (6 bases). With 1 base removed from V and 0 bases from J, the gap between germline ends came to 16 bases. The length of the CDR3 is 18 residues. Germline V CDR1 and CDR2: SGHRS, YFSETQ.

The chain uses TRBV18 and TRBJ1-2; D possibly corresponds to TRBD1 (5 bases). V shed 0 bases and J shed 8 bases, with 22 bases lying between them. The CDR3 is made up of 17 amino acids. The germline gives CDR1 KGHSH, CDR2 LQKENI. The CDR3 loop reads CASSPPEARDSHAGYTF. The CDR3 bases are TGTGCCAGCTCACCACCGGAAGCCCGGGACTCCCACGCAGGCTACACCTTC.

This sequence joins TRBV28 and TRBJ2-7; no definite D call. Trimming stripped 6 bases from V and 2 bases from J, with 11 bases between. The CDR3 has 13 amino acids. Germline values: CDR1 MDHEN, CDR2 SYDVKM. The DNA of the CDR3 is TGTGCCAGCAGAGAGGCGGTCCCCTACGAGCAGTACTTC. This encodes CASREAVPYEQYF.

The chain is built from TRBV20-1 and TRBJ2-7, with D possibly being TRBD2 (6 bases). This CDR3 is 11 amino acids long. Looked up from germline, CDR1 is DFQATT and CDR2 is SNEGSKA (reference sequence). Trimming pared 5 bases from V and 6 bases from J, leaving 11 bases between. In nucleotides, the CDR3 is TGCAGTGCTTCACTAGCAGGCGAGCAGTACTTC. Translating gives CSASLAGEQYF.

The V and J genes are TRBV5-1 and TRBJ2-5, with D maybe TRBD2 (6 bases). Trimming removed 0 bases from V and 4 bases from J, with 13 bases in between. The CDR3 runs 15 residues. Germline V gene data show CDR1 as SGHRS and CDR2 as YFSETQ. The CDR3 spells CASSLDGSSTETQYF. CDR3 DNA: TGCGCCAGCAGCTTGGACGGGAGTAGTACAGAGACCCAGTACTTC.

The rearrangement joins TRBV5-1 to TRBJ1-2, with D uncertain. Germline lookup yields CDR1 SGHRS and CDR2 YFSETQ. V was pared by 0 bases and J by 8 bases, with 17 bases between. This CDR3 has 15 amino acids. CDR3 region: CASSLGGQPPGGYTF. DNA for the CDR3: TGCGCCAGCAGCTTGGGAGGGCAGCCTCCTGGGGGCTACACCTTC.

CDR3 bases: TGCGCCAGCGGACTCCTACCGGGACAGGGGGCGCAAGGCTACACCTTC. It yields the protein CASGLLPGQGAQGYTF. J is TRBJ1-2 and V is TRBV5-1; 12 nucleotides align to TRBD1. The CDR3 spans 16 residues. From germline, CDR1 is SGHRS and CDR2 YFSETQ. J was trimmed by 8 bases and V by 7 bases; bases with no gene match: 15. Complete variable domain (other parts from reference TRBV5-1 and TRBJ1-2): KAGVTQTPRYLIKTRGQQVTLSCSPISGHRSVSWYQQTPGQGLQFLFEYFSETQRNKGNFPGRFSGRQFSNSRSEMNVSTLELGDSALYLCASGLLPGQGAQGYTFGSGTRLTVV.

The V and J genes are TRBV7-9 and TRBJ2-6, with D uncertain. Germline CDR1 SEHNR, CDR2 FQNEAQ (reference sequence). CDR3 length: 15 amino acids. V lost 6 bases and J 0 bases, leaving 9 bases between the germline ends. The CDR3 region is CASSLPLSGANVLTF. The CDR3 DNA reads TGTGCCAGCAGTCTCCCCCTCTCTGGGGCCAACGTCCTGACTTTC.

The chain carries TRBV18 and TRBJ1-1; the D is unclear. This CDR3 has 14 residues. Germline V gene data show CDR1 as KGHSH and CDR2 as LQKENI. V was shortened by 4 bases and J by 3 bases, with 12 bases between the two germline ends. The CDR3 loop is CASSRSREDTEAFF. The DNA for the CDR3 is TGTGCCAGCTCACGCTCGAGGGAGGACACTGAAGCTTTCTTT.

The chain is built from TRBV28 and TRBJ1-1, with TRBD1 as a possible D gene (5 bases). The CDR3 is 14 amino acids. Germline V gives CDR1 MDHEN, CDR2 SYDVKM. The ends were cut back, 5 bases at V and 1 base at J, with 11 bases in the middle. CDR3 coding DNA: TGTGCCAGCAGTCCTGCAGGGCGGAACACTGAAGCTTTCTTT. Its translation is CASSPAGRNTEAFF.

The V call is TRBV9, the J call TRBJ2-1; D gene ambiguous. With 0 bases removed from V and 2 bases from J, the gap between germline ends came to 6 bases. CDR1 SGDLS and CDR2 YYNGEE come from the germline V gene. The CDR3 covers 14 residues. Here the CDR3 reads CASSVDNTYNEQFF. Written as DNA, the CDR3 is TGTGCCAGCAGCGTAGATAACACCTACAATGAGCAGTTCTTC.

V and J are TRBV7-2 and TRBJ2-5; D perhaps matches TRBD2 (5 bases). The V end was cut by 5 bases, the J end by 5 bases, with 21 bases between. The germline V gene encodes CDR1 SGHTA and CDR2 FQGNSA. The CDR3 is made up of 16 amino acids. CDR3 region: CASSPRPGIVRETQYF. DNA for the CDR3: TGTGCCAGCAGCCCCCGTCCGGGGATAGTTAGGGAGACCCAGTACTTC.

The chain combines TRBV28 with TRBJ2-1; TRBD2 aligns across 14 bases. Germline CDR1 reads MDHEN; CDR2 reads SYDVKM. V lost 4 bases and J lost 3; bases outside the gene matches: 5. The length of the CDR3 is 17 residues. The CDR3 region is CASSYPTSGRGYNEQFF. CDR3 nucleotide sequence: TGTGCCAGCAGTTACCCGACTAGCGGGAGGGGCTACAATGAGCAGTTCTTC.

J is TRBJ2-5 and V is TRBV19; D is undetermined. Germline V CDR1 and CDR2: LNHDA, SQIVND (reference sequence). This CDR3 region has 11 residues. The V end lost 8 bases, the J end lost 4 bases, and 8 bases lay between the germline ends. The CDR3 reads CASGPPETQYF. The CDR3 DNA follows: TGTGCCAGTGGCCCCCCAGAGACCCAGTACTTC. The full variable domain, completed using reference TRBV19 and TRBJ2-5, is DGGITQSPKYLFRKEGQNVTLSCEQNLNHDAMYWYRQDPGQGLRLIYYSQIVNDFQKGDIAEGYSVSREKKESFPLTVTSAQKNPTAFYLCASGPPETQYFGPGTRLLVL.

V is TRBV6-5 and J is TRBJ2-5; no clear D gene. Trimming cost V 2 bases and J 4 bases, with 8 bases left between them. The germline V gene has CDR1 MNHEY and CDR2 SVGAGI. The CDR3 totals 13 residues. The CDR3 sequence: CASSYGVGETQYF. As DNA, the CDR3 is TGTGCCAGCAGTTACGGAGTCGGAGAGACCCAGTACTTC.

The CDR3 DNA reads as TGTGCCAGTAGTATGAAAGGCAGGGGAGCTTTCTTT. Translating gives CASSMKGRGAFF. The chain uses TRBV19 and TRBJ1-1; D is possibly TRBD1 (6 bases). Trimming removed 3 bases at V and 10 bases at J, with 12 bases between. CDR3 length: 12 amino acids. Germline V gene lookup returns CDR1 LNHDA and CDR2 SQIVND (reference sequence).

V usage is TRBV6-2 or TRBV6-3 and J usage is TRBJ1-5; D uncertain. V was cut by 2 bases and J by 5 bases, with 7 bases left in between. Germline CDR1 and CDR2: MNHEY and SVGEGT. This CDR3 contains 13 residues. In nucleotides, the CDR3 is TGTGCCAGCAGTTACGGGGAGGATCAGCCCCAGCATTTT. Encoded protein: CASSYGEDQPQHF.

The chain joins TRBV7-9 to TRBJ2-5, with TRBD1 identical over 11 bases. This CDR3 has 15 residues. Trimming removed 6 bases from V and 5 bases from J; junction bases left unmatched: 8. CDR1 is SEHNR and CDR2 is FQNEAQ in the germline V gene (reference sequence). The DNA for the CDR3 is TGTGCCAGCAGTGCAAGGACAGGGGGCCTGGAGACCCAGTACTTC. Residues: CASSARTGGLETQYF.

This clone was seen only a few times. The J gene is TRBJ2-6, the V gene TRBV19; unclear D gene. CDR3 length equals 13 residues. The germline CDR1 and CDR2 sequences are LNHDA and SQIVND (reference sequence). Trimming shortened V by 4 bases and J by 4 bases, and 5 bases separated the two germline ends. The CDR3 sequence is CASSSQGANVLTF. For the CDR3, the DNA is TGTGCCAGTAGTAGTCAGGGGGCCAACGTCCTGACTTTC.

The chain has TRBV6-5 and TRBJ1-5, with a tentative D call TRBD1 (5 bases). CDR3 length equals 13 residues. Germline CDR1 is MNHEY and CDR2 is SVGAGI. The V end lost 5 bases, the J end lost 6 bases, and 11 bases lay between the germline ends. The CDR3 DNA reads TGTGCCAGCAGTCGGGACTCACTTCAGCCCCAGCATTTT. Translated: CASSRDSLQPQHF.